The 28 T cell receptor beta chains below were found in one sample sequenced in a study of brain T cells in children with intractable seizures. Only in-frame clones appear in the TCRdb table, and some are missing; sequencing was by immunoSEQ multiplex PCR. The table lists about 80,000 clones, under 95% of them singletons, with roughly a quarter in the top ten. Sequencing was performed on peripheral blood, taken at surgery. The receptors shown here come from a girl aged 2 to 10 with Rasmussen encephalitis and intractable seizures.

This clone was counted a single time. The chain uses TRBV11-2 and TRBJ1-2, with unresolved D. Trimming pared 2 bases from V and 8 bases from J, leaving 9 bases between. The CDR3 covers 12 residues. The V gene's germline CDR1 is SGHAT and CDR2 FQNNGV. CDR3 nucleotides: TGTGCCAGCAGCTTATGGCCGACAGGCTACACCTTC. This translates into CASSLWPTGYTF.

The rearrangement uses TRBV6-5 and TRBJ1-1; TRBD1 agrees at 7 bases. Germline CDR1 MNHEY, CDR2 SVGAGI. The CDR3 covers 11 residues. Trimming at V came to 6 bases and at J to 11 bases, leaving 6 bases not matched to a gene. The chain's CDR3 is CASRETGLAFF. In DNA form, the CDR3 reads TGTGCCAGCAGGGAGACAGGGCTCGCTTTCTTT.

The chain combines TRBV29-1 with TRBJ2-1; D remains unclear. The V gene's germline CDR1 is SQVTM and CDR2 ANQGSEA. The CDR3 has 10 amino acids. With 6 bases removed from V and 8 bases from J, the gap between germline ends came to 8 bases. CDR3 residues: CSVRMDEQFF. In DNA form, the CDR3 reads TGCAGCGTCAGGATGGATGAGCAGTTCTTC.

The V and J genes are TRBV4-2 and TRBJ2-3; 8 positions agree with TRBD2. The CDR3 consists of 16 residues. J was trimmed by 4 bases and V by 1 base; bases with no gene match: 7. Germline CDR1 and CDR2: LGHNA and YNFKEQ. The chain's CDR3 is CASSQGSGGQADTQYF. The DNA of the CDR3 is TGTGCCAGCAGCCAAGGTTCGGGGGGGCAGGCAGATACGCAGTATTTT.

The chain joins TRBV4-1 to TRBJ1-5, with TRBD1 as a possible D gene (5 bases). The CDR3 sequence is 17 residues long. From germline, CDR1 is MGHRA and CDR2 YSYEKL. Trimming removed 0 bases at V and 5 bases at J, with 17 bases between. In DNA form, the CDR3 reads TGCGCCAGCAGCCAAGAATACGGGGGGAATTTAGATCAGCCCCAGCATTTT. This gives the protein CASSQEYGGNLDQPQHF.

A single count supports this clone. The CDR3 reads CASSLQLGTPGNEQFF. DNA for the CDR3: TGTGCCAGCAGCCTCCAGCTCGGGACTCCTGGCAATGAGCAGTTCTTC. The chain combines TRBV4-2 with TRBJ2-1; D is possibly TRBD2 (6 bases). The CDR3 runs to 16 residues. The germline CDR1 and CDR2 sequences are LGHNA and YNFKEQ. V was pared by 4 bases and J by 6 bases, with 19 bases between.

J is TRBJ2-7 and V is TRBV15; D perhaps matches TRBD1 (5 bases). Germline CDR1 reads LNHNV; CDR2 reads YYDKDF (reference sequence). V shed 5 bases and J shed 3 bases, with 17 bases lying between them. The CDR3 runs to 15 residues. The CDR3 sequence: CATSARGGSFYEQYF. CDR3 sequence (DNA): TGTGCCACCAGCGCAAGGGGCGGCAGCTTCTACGAGCAGTACTTC.

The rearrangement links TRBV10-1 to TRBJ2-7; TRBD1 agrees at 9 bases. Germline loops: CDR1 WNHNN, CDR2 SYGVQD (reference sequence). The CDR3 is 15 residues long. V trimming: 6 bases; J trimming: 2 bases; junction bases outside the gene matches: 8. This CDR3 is CASSERGQGAYEQYF. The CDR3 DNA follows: TGCGCCAGCAGCGAGAGGGGACAGGGCGCCTACGAGCAGTACTTC.

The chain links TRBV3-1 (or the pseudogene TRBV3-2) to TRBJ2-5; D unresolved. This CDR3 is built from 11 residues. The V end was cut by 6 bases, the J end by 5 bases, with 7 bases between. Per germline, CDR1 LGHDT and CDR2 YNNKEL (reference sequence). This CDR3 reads CASSLWETQYF. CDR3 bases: TGTGCCAGCAGTCTGTGGGAGACCCAGTACTTC.

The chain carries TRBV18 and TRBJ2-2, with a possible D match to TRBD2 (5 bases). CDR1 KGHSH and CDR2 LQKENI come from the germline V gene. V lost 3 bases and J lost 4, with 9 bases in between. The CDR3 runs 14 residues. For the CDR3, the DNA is TGTGCCAGCTCACCGGACGGGATCACCGGGGAGCTGTTTTTT. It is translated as CASSPDGITGELFF.

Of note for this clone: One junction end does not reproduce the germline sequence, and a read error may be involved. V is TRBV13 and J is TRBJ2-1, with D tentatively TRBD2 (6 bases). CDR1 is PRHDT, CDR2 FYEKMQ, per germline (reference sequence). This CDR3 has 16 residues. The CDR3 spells CASRFRRGSSYNEQFF. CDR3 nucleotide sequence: TGTGCCAGCCGCTTCCGGCGGGGCAGCTCCTACAATGAGCAGTTCTTC.

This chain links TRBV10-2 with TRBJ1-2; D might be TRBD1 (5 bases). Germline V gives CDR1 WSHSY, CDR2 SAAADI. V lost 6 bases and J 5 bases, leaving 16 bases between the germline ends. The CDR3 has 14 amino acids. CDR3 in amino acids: CASSDSRGGYGYTF. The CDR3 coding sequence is TGCGCCAGCAGCGACAGTAGGGGAGGGTATGGCTACACCTTC.

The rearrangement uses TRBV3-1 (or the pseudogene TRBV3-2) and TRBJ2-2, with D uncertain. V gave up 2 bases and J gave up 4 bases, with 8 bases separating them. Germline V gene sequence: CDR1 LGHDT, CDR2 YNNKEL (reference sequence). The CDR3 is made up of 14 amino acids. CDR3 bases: TGTGCCAGCAGCCAATGGGAAATCACCGGGGAGCTGTTTTTT. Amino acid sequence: CASSQWEITGELFF.

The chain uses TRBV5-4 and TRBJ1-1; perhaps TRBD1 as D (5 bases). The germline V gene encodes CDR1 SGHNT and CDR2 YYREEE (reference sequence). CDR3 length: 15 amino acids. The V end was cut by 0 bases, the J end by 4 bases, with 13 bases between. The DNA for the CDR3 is TGTGCCAGCAGCTTGGGGGGGGAGGGTGGCACTGAAGCTTTCTTT. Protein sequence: CASSLGGEGGTEAFF.

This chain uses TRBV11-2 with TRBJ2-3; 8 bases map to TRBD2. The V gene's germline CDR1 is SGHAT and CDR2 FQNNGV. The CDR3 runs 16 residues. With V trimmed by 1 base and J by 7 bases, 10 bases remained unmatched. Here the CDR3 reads CASSLGPSGRGNTQYF. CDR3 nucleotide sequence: TGTGCCAGCAGCTTAGGCCCCAGCGGGAGAGGAAATACGCAGTATTTT. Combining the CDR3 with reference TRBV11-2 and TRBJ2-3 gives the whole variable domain EAGVAQSPRYKIIEKRQSVAFWCNPISGHATLYWYQQILGQGPKLLIQFQNNGVVDDSQLPKDRFSAERLKGVDSTLKIQPAKLEDSAVYLCASSLGPSGRGNTQYFGPGTRLTVL.

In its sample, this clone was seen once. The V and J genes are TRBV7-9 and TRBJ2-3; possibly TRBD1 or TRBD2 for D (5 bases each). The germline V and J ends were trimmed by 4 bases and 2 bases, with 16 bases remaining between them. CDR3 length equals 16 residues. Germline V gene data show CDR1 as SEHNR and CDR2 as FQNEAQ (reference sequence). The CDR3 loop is CASSSGTKQFTDTQYF. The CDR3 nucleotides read TGTGCCAGCAGCTCGGGGACCAAGCAATTCACAGATACGCAGTATTTT.

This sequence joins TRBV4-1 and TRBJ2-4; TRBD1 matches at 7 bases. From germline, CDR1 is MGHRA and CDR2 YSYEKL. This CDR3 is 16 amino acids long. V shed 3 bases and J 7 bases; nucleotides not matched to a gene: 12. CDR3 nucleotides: TGCGCCAGCAGCCAGGGGGACAGCGCCCGGAGGAACATTCAGTACTTC. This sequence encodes CASSQGDSARRNIQYF.

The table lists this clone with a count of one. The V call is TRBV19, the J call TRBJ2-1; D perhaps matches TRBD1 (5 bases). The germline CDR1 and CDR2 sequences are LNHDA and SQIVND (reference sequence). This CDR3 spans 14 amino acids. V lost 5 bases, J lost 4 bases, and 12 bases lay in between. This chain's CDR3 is CASSQGIGYNEQFF. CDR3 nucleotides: TGTGCCAGTAGTCAGGGAATCGGGTACAATGAGCAGTTCTTC.

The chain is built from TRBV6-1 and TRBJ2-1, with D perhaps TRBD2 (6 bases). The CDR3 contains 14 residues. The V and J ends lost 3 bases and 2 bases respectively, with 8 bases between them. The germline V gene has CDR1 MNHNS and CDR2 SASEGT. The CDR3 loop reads CASSDTGAYNEQFF. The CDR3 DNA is TGTGCCAGCAGTGATACGGGGGCCTACAATGAGCAGTTCTTC.

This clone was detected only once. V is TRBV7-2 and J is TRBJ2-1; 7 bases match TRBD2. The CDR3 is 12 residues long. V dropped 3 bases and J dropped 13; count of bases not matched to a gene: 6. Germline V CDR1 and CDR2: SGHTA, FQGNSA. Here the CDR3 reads CASSFGTTAQFF. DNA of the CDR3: TGTGCCAGCAGCTTCGGGACTACTGCCCAGTTCTTC.

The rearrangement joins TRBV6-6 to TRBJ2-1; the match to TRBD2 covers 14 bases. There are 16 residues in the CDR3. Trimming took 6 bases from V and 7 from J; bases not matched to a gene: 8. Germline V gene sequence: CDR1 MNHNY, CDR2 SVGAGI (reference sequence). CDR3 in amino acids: CASSYTGTSGRNEQFF. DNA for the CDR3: TGTGCCAGCAGCTACACCGGGACTAGCGGGAGAAATGAGCAGTTCTTC.

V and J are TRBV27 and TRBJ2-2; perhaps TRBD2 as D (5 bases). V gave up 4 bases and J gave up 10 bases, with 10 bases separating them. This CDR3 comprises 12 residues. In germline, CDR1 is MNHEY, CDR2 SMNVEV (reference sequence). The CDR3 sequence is CASSSGLQELFF. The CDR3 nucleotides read TGTGCCAGCAGTTCCGGACTCCAGGAGCTGTTTTTT.

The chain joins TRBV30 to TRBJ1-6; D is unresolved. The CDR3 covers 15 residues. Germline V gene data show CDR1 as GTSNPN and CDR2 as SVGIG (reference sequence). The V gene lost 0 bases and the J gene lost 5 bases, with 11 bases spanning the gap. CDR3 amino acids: CAWSVDSANNSPLHF. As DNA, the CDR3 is TGTGCCTGGAGTGTAGATTCAGCCAATAATTCACCCCTCCACTTT.

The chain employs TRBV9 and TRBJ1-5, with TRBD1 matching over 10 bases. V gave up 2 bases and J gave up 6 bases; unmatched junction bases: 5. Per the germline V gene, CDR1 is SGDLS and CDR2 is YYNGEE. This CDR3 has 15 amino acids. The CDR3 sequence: CASSVGTGDGQPQHF. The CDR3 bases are TGTGCCAGCAGCGTGGGGACAGGGGACGGTCAGCCCCAGCATTTT.

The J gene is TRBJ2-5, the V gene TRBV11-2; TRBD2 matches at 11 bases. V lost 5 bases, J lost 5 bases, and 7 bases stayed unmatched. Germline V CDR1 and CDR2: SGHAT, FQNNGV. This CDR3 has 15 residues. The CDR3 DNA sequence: TGTGCCAGCAGCCCCACTAGCGGGAGAATGGAGACCCAGTACTTC. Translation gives CASSPTSGRMETQYF.

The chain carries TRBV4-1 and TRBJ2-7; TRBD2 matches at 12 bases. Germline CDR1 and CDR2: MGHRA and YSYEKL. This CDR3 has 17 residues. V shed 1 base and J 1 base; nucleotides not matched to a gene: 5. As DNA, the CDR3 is TGCGCCAGCAGCCAAGCCCCACTAGCGGGAGGTTCCTACGAGCAGTACTTC. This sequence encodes CASSQAPLAGGSYEQYF.

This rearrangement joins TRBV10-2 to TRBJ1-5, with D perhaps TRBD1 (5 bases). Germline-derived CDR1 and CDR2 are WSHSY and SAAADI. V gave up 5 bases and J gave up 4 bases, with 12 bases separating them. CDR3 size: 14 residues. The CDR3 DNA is TGCGCCAGCAGTCTCCCAGGGTCTAATCAGCCCCAGCATTTT. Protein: CASSLPGSNQPQHF.

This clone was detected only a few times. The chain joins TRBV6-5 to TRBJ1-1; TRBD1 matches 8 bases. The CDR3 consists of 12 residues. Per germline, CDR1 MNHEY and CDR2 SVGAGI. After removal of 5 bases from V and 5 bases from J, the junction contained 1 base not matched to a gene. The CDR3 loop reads CASSRTGTEAFF. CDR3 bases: TGTGCCAGCAGTCGGACAGGGACTGAAGCTTTCTTT.